The T cell receptor beta chain described here comes from a study of blood T cell repertoires in COVID-19 (dated by TCRdb to 2018 to 2021). Concerning the study at large: Samples covering the acute and convalescent phases of COVID-19 were provided by collaborators in the United States, Italy and Spain. The material from the prospective study consisted of cDNA or gDNA derived from T cells, B-cell-depleted T cells, or PBMCs. The dataset comprised deeply sampled blood TCRbeta repertoires from subjects exposed to, actively infected with, or recovered from COVID-19. The repertoires were released in a freely available public database meant as a resource for research on the immune response to SARS-CoV-2. The samples were drawn from two sources: the first 160 participants of the ongoing ImmuneRACE study, and some 1,300 subjects contributed by 6 global collaborators. Nearly every sample came with metadata listing a de-identified subject ID, COVID-19 status, age in years and sex. Where HLA class I and class II types were available, the types were taken from metadata supplied by the sample provider, not from assay-based typing.

The paper's findings and limits, for the study overall: How much clinical and demographic metadata was included differed by source and by participant, and the metadata was provided uncurated.

Another Seattle source contributed samples from volunteer blood donors who had recovered from COVID-19. Each collaborating institution followed its own protocols to collect whole blood in K2EDTA tubes. For TCRbeta analysis, collaborators shipped samples as frozen whole blood, isolated PBMCs, or DNA extracted from either of those sample types. Note on this clone: Its binding antigen is unknown. There are no base qualities to consult, and no much larger clone falls within one base.

Inclusive of the bounding cysteine and phenylalanine, the CDR3 is 18 residues long. Just the 54-base CDR3 DNA is kept, in frame starting at base 1. V loses 1 base, J loses 0 bases, and the germline ends lie 18 bases apart. The germline V gene supplies CDR1 SNHLY and CDR2 FYNNEI. The immunoSEQ Assay, a bias-controlled multiplex PCR, was used to amplify TCRbeta CDR3 regions from genomic DNA. The paper's processing steps were these. The number of nucleated cells in each sample was estimated from the amplification of reference gene primers within the assay. To quantify the absolute abundance of each unique TCRbeta CDR3 rearrangement, sequence reads were collapsed and filtered. For each sample, productive Simpson clonality was calculated by taking the square root of Simpson's diversity index across productive rearrangements. Not all clones reach the TCRdb copy of this immuneACCESS table, which keeps in-frame sequences only. Checked studies attribute under half of the gap to unresolved V genes and leave the rest unexplained. D and trimming were read from the DNA, whereas the V and J calls and clone size are those reported in that table. The sample table shows about 260,000 clones, and around 89% are seen once. The ten largest clones represent approximately 4.3% of the sample.

Sequenced material: peripheral blood. The chain was built from TRBV2 and TRBJ1-1; TRBD1 is perhaps the D gene, given 5 matching bases. The receptor was isolated from a man in his fifties or sixties who had recovered from COVID-19. The CDR3 sequence is CASSEVIGGGFMNTEAFF. The sequence in DNA is TGTGCCAGCAGTGAAGTGATCGGGGGAGGGTTTATGAACACTGAAGCTTTCTTT.